These 30 T cell receptor beta chains originate from one sample sequenced in a study of cytomegalovirus exposure and HLA in healthy donors. PCR amplification relied on 60 Vbeta primers (plus 13 Jbeta primers). Sequencing was performed with immunoSEQ multiplex PCR; in TCRdb, only in-frame clones are kept and a portion is missing. The repertoire holds more than 90,000 clones, with around 80% as singletons. The sequencing sample was made of PBMCs. These TCRs come from a young man in good health and CMV-seropositive.

The rearrangement links TRBV5-6 to TRBJ1-5; D remains unclear. CDR1 and CDR2 (germline): SGHDT, YYEEEE. The CDR3 loop spans 16 amino acids. The germline V and J ends were trimmed by 3 bases and 0 bases, with 13 bases remaining between them. The CDR3 sequence is CASSYGGEGSNQPQHF. Written as DNA, the CDR3 is TGTGCCAGCAGCTACGGCGGGGAGGGTAGCAATCAGCCCCAGCATTTT.

This clone was seen just once. The chain couples TRBV11-2 to TRBJ1-5, with TRBD1 as a possible D gene (5 bases). Germline values: CDR1 SGHAT, CDR2 FQNNGV. The V end lost 3 bases, the J end lost 10 bases, and 10 bases lay between the germline ends. CDR3 length: 12 amino acids. The CDR3 loop is CASSFSGEPQHF. The CDR3 DNA reads TGTGCCAGCAGCTTCTCGGGGGAACCCCAGCATTTT. The whole variable domain, filled in from reference TRBV11-2 and TRBJ1-5, reads EAGVAQSPRYKIIEKRQSVAFWCNPISGHATLYWYQQILGQGPKLLIQFQNNGVVDDSQLPKDRFSAERLKGVDSTLKIQPAKLEDSAVYLCASSFSGEPQHFGDGTRLSIL.

V usage is TRBV6-5 and J usage is TRBJ2-1, with D perhaps matching TRBD2 (5 bases). V was trimmed by 6 bases and J by 9 bases, leaving 12 bases between them. This CDR3 contains 12 residues. The germline V gene encodes CDR1 MNHEY and CDR2 SVGAGI. The CDR3 DNA reads TGTGCCAGCAGCCCGGGGTTTACTGAGCAGTTCTTC. Translation gives CASSPGFTEQFF.

This clone showed up just once. The CDR3 DNA is TGTGCCAGCAGACCCGGGACAGACTCCTACGAGCAGTACTTC. It encodes CASRPGTDSYEQYF. The chain employs TRBV7-2 and TRBJ2-5; 7 bases line up with TRBD1. The end of the DNA is better explained by TRBJ2-7, so the J call may be wrong. Germline assignment: CDR1 SGHTA and CDR2 FQGNSA. This CDR3 has 14 amino acids.

V usage is TRBV15 and J usage is TRBJ1-5; a possible D gene is TRBD1 (6 bases). The ends were cut back, 4 bases at V and 9 bases at J, with 19 bases in the middle. Per the germline V gene, CDR1 is LNHNV and CDR2 is YYDKDF (reference sequence). CDR3 length: 15 residues. This chain's CDR3 is CATSKTTGRSGPQHF. In nucleotides, the CDR3 is TGTGCCACCAGCAAAACCACAGGGCGGTCGGGGCCCCAGCATTTT.

The chain links TRBV7-9 to TRBJ1-3; D is ambiguous. V gave up 6 bases and J gave up 0 bases, with 15 bases separating them. CDR1 SEHNR and CDR2 FQNEAQ come from the germline V gene (reference sequence). The CDR3 consists of 16 residues. The CDR3 region has the DNA TGTGCCAGCAGTGGCGCGGCAGTAAGCTCTGGAAACACCATATATTTT. Protein sequence: CASSGAAVSSGNTIYF. Using reference TRBV7-9 and TRBJ1-3 for the parts outside the CDR3, the full variable domain is DTGVSQNPRHKITKRGQNVTFRCDPISEHNRLYWYRQTLGQGPEFLTYFQNEAQLEKSRLLSDRFSAERPKGSFSTLEIQRTEQGDSAMYLCASSGAAVSSGNTIYFGEGSWLTVV.

J is TRBJ1-2 and V is TRBV9, with TRBD1 matching over 8 bases. The CDR3 length is 12 residues. From germline, CDR1 is SGDLS and CDR2 YYNGEE. V lost 6 bases to trimming and J lost 8 bases; unmatched junction nucleotides: 6. The CDR3 DNA reads as TGTGCCAGCAACTTCCCAGGGGGCGGCTACACCTTC. Translated: CASNFPGGGYTF.

This clone appeared a few times. This chain connects TRBV7-2 to TRBJ1-2, with D unresolved. Between the trimmed V and J ends, which lost 2 bases and 0 bases, there was a span of 16 bases. The CDR3 runs to 17 residues. Germline V gene data show CDR1 as SGHTA and CDR2 as FQGNSA. CDR3: CASSLNGEGGSNYGYTF. The CDR3 DNA is TGTGCCAGCAGCTTAAATGGGGAGGGAGGGTCTAACTATGGCTACACCTTC.

The chain is built from TRBV5-1 and TRBJ1-2; D is perhaps TRBD1 (5 bases). V lost 4 bases, J lost 1 base, and 8 bases lay in between. The CDR3 is 13 residues long. CDR1 and CDR2 from the germline V gene are SGHRS and YFSETQ. DNA for the CDR3: TGCGCCAGCAGCCCCGGGGGTAACTATGGCTACACCTTC. Protein sequence: CASSPGGNYGYTF.

The chain recombines TRBV7-2 with TRBJ1-6; the D is unclear. V lost 2 bases, J lost 5 bases, and 10 bases lay in between. CDR1 and CDR2 (germline): SGHTA, FQGNSA. The CDR3 runs to 15 residues. CDR3 region: CASSLFSQNNSPLHF. CDR3 nucleotides: TGTGCCAGCAGCTTATTCAGTCAAAATAATTCACCCCTCCACTTT.

V is TRBV9 and J is TRBJ1-2; D may be TRBD1 (5 bases). Trimming shortened V by 0 bases and J by 4 bases, and 19 bases separated the two germline ends. The CDR3 length is 17 residues. Germline loops: CDR1 SGDLS, CDR2 YYNGEE. The CDR3 region is CASSVATIGGGIYGYTF. CDR3 DNA sequence: TGTGCCAGCAGCGTAGCTACTATCGGGGGGGGAATCTATGGCTACACCTTC.

The chain combines TRBV7-2 with TRBJ2-3; D may be TRBD1 (6 bases). The CDR3 covers 17 residues. The V end lost 1 base, the J end lost 0 bases, and 14 bases lay between the germline ends. Germline values: CDR1 SGHTA, CDR2 FQGNSA. The CDR3 reads CASSLDPMTGSTDTQYF. The CDR3 DNA follows: TGTGCCAGCAGCTTAGACCCCATGACAGGTAGCACAGATACGCAGTATTTT.

This clone was counted a single time. The rearrangement links TRBV10-2 to TRBJ1-6; 7 positions match TRBD1. The ends lost 3 bases at V and 4 bases at J; junction bases unmatched: 6. The CDR3 spans 16 residues. Germline assignment: CDR1 WSHSY and CDR2 SAAADI. The CDR3 reads CASSDSTGEYNSPLHF. The CDR3 DNA sequence: TGCGCCAGCAGTGACTCAACAGGGGAATATAATTCACCCCTCCACTTT.

This clone occurred a few times. V is TRBV25-1 and J is TRBJ2-5, with a possible D match to TRBD1 (5 bases). Germline CDR1 MGHDK, CDR2 SYGVNS. The length of the CDR3 is 12 residues. Between the trimmed V and J ends, which lost 8 bases and 2 bases, there was a span of 9 bases. This CDR3 is CASGARQETQYF. For the CDR3, the DNA is TGTGCCAGCGGGGCTAGACAAGAGACCCAGTACTTC.

This clone was picked up one time. The chain joins TRBV7-2 to TRBJ1-2; possible D gene TRBD1, 5 bases. The germline V gene encodes CDR1 SGHTA and CDR2 FQGNSA. Trimming removed 8 bases from V and 8 bases from J, with 18 bases in between. The CDR3 runs to 13 residues. The CDR3 sequence: CASGQNAGNGYTF. The DNA for the CDR3 is TGTGCCAGCGGCCAGAACGCAGGGAACGGCTACACCTTC.

This clone was seen a few times. The DNA for the CDR3 is TGTGCCAGCAGTTACGGGCAGAACTATGGCTACACCTTC. Translation: CASSYGQNYGYTF. V is TRBV6-5 and J is TRBJ1-2; D is undetermined. CDR1 and CDR2 from the germline V gene are MNHEY and SVGAGI. The CDR3 sequence is 13 residues long. The V and J ends lost 2 bases and 2 bases respectively, with 6 bases between them.

This clone was observed a single time. The V gene is TRBV9, the J gene TRBJ2-2, with 8 bases matching TRBD1. Germline V gives CDR1 SGDLS, CDR2 YYNGEE. The CDR3 extends over 14 amino acids. Trimming took 7 bases from V and 5 from J; bases not matched to a gene: 7. The CDR3 spells CASSQGAVTGELFF. As DNA, the CDR3 is TGTGCCAGCTCCCAGGGGGCTGTGACCGGGGAGCTGTTTTTT.

This clone has a handful of counts. V is TRBV9 and J is TRBJ2-2; 9 bases fit TRBD1. The V gene's germline CDR1 is SGDLS and CDR2 YYNGEE. The J segment lost 6 bases and the V segment lost 4 bases, leaving 10 bases of the junction unmatched. The CDR3 covers 16 residues. The CDR3 DNA reads as TGTGCCAGCAGCACGCCCAGGACAGGGGTCGCCGGGGAGCTGTTTTTT. Protein sequence: CASSTPRTGVAGELFF.

This rearrangement joins TRBV2 to TRBJ1-2, with D possibly matching TRBD1 (6 bases). The germline V and J ends were trimmed by 4 bases and 8 bases, with 11 bases remaining between them. The CDR3 extends over 12 amino acids. Germline V gene sequence: CDR1 SNHLY, CDR2 FYNNEI. This CDR3 reads CASSGGLVGYTF. The CDR3 DNA reads as TGTGCCAGCAGTGGGGGGCTTGTGGGCTACACCTTC.

This clone was seen once. V gene TRBV6-7 combines with J gene TRBJ2-1; D not resolved. TRBV6-7 is recorded as an ORF, its role being uncertain. This CDR3 has 18 amino acids. The germline V and J ends were trimmed by 0 bases and 0 bases, with 15 bases remaining between them. The CDR3 protein is CASSYSGRTIHSYNEQFF. CDR3 nucleotide sequence: TGTGCCAGCAGTTACTCGGGCAGAACGATCCACTCCTACAATGAGCAGTTCTTC.

This clone has more than one count but fewer than ten. This chain connects TRBV7-2 to TRBJ2-7; TRBD1 matches at 7 bases. After removal of 5 bases from V and 2 bases from J, the junction contained 6 bases not matched to a gene. The CDR3 covers 14 residues. The germline gives CDR1 SGHTA, CDR2 FQGNSA. CDR3 nucleotide sequence: TGTGCCAGCAGCGACAGACAGGGTCCCTACGAGCAGTACTTC. Its translation is CASSDRQGPYEQYF.

This clone was picked up a small number of times. The CDR3 sequence is CASSPGLGAIGGEQYF. In DNA form, the CDR3 reads TGTGCCAGCTCACCAGGGCTCGGTGCCATAGGGGGCGAGCAGTACTTC. V is TRBV18 and J is TRBJ2-7; maybe TRBD1 (6 bases). Between the trimmed V and J ends, which lost 2 bases and 6 bases, there was a span of 20 bases. The CDR3 totals 16 residues. Germline V CDR1 and CDR2: KGHSH, LQKENI.

The chain recombines TRBV28 with TRBJ2-7, with D tentatively TRBD1 (5 bases). Trimming took off 5 bases at V and 0 bases at J, with 11 bases between the two ends. The CDR3 runs to 14 residues. Germline lookup yields CDR1 MDHEN and CDR2 SYDVKM. In nucleotides, the CDR3 is TGTGCCAGCAGTCGACAGACCCACTCCTACGAGCAGTACTTC. Residues: CASSRQTHSYEQYF.

On this clone: With a much larger clone just one base away, this may be a read error. The chain employs TRBV6-1 and TRBJ1-2; 10 nucleotides line up with TRBD1. CDR1 MNHNS and CDR2 SASEGT come from the germline V gene. This CDR3 contains 15 residues. CDR3 sequence: CASSLTTGGNYGYPF. The CDR3 nucleotides are TGTGCCAGCAGTCTCACGACAGGGGGCAACTATGGCTACCCCTTC.

The CDR3, as DNA: TGTGCCAGCAGTCATGGGACAGACCAAGAGACCCAGTACTTC. It codes for CASSHGTDQETQYF. The chain combines TRBV6-5 with TRBJ2-5; 7 bases fit TRBD1. The CDR3 has 14 residues. Germline loops: CDR1 MNHEY, CDR2 SVGAGI. With V trimmed by 5 bases and J by 0 bases, 3 bases remained unmatched.

V usage is TRBV29-1 and J usage is TRBJ2-5; D is unresolved. V lost 8 bases to trimming and J lost 5 bases, with 12 bases between them. The germline V gene encodes CDR1 SQVTM and CDR2 ANQGSEA. The CDR3 has 11 amino acids. Written as DNA, the CDR3 is TGCAGCTCGACAAATTCGGAGACCCAGTACTTC. Translated: CSSTNSETQYF.

CDR3 sequence reads: CASSHQGSVDEQYF. The CDR3 region has the DNA TGTGCCAGCAGTCATCAGGGGAGCGTCGACGAGCAGTACTTC. The chain carries TRBV28 and TRBJ2-7; the D gene is possibly TRBD1 (6 bases). CDR3 length: 14 amino acids. Germline CDR1 MDHEN, CDR2 SYDVKM. The ends were cut back, 5 bases at V and 5 bases at J, with 16 bases in the middle.

The chain couples TRBV18 to TRBJ1-1, with D unclear. V was clipped by 2 bases and J by 4 bases, with 11 bases between them. Germline loops: CDR1 KGHSH, CDR2 LQKENI. The CDR3 length is 14 residues. In nucleotides, the CDR3 is TGTGCCAGCTCACCATTGACGGGAACCACTGAAGCTTTCTTT. Its translation: CASSPLTGTTEAFF.

The V and J genes are TRBV6-6 and TRBJ1-2; 10 bases map to TRBD1. V dropped 6 bases and J dropped 7; count of bases not matched to a gene: 8. The CDR3 covers 14 residues. From germline, CDR1 is MNHNY and CDR2 SVGAGI (reference sequence). The DNA for the CDR3 is TGTGCCAGCAGCCTCGACAGGGGGCCAGGTGGCTACACCTTC. Amino acids: CASSLDRGPGGYTF.

There are a few counts of this clone. The chain recombines TRBV6-1 with TRBJ1-3; the match to TRBD1 covers 7 bases. Germline CDR1 and CDR2: MNHNS and SASEGT. The CDR3 covers 15 residues. V trimming: 5 bases; J trimming: 4 bases; junction bases outside the gene matches: 8. The CDR3 loop reads CASSMKTGPGNTIYF. For the CDR3, the DNA is TGTGCCAGCAGTATGAAGACAGGGCCCGGAAACACCATATATTTT.